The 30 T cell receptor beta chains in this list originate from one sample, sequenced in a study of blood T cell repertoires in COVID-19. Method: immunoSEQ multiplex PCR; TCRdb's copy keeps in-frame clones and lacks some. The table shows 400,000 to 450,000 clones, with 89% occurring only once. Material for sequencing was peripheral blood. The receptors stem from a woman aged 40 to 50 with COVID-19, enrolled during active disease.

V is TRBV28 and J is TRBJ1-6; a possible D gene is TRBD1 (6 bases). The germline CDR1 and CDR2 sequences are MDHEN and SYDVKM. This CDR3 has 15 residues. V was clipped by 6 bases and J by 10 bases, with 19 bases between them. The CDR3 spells CASSLGGGIISPLHF. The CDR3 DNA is TGTGCCAGCAGCTTGGGAGGGGGTATCATCTCACCCCTCCACTTT.

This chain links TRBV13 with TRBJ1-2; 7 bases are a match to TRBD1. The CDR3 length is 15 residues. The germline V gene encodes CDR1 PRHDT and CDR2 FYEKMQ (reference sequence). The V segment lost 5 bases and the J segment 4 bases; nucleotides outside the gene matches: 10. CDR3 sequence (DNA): TGTGCCAGCAGCGACCGAAGTGCAGGGGGCTATGGCTACACCTTC. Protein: CASSDRSAGGYGYTF.

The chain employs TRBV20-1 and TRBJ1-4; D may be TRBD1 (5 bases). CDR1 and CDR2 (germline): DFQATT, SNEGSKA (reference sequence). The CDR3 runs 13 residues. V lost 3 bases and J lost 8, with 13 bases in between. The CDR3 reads CSASQGLDEKLFF. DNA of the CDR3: TGCAGTGCTAGTCAGGGTCTCGACGAAAAACTGTTTTTT.

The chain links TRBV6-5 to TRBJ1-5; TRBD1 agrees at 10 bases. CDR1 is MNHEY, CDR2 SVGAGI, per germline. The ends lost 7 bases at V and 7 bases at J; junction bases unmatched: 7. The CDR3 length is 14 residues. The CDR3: CASTPGTGDQPQHF. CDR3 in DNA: TGTGCCAGCACCCCCGGGACAGGGGACCAGCCCCAGCATTTT.

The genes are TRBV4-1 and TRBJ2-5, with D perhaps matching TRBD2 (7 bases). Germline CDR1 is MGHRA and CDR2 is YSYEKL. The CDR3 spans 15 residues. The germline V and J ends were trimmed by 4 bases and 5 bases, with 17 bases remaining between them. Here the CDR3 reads CASSLQAGAGETQYF. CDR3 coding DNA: TGCGCCAGCAGCCTCCAGGCGGGGGCCGGGGAGACCCAGTACTTC.

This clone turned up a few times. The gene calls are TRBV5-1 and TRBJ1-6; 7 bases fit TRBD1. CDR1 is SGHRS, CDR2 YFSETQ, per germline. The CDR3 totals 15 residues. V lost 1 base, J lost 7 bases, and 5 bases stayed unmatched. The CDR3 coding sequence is TGCGCCAGCAGCTTGACAGGGGTCGCAAATTCACCCCTCCACTTT. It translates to CASSLTGVANSPLHF.

CDR3 nucleotides: TGTGCCAGCAAGGGGGTGGGGTATAATTCACCCCTCCACTTT. Amino acid sequence: CASKGVGYNSPLHF. The chain joins TRBV27 to TRBJ1-6, with D possibly being TRBD1 (6 bases). Germline loops: CDR1 MNHEY, CDR2 SMNVEV (reference sequence). There are 14 residues in the CDR3. V gave up 7 bases and J gave up 4 bases, with 11 bases separating them.

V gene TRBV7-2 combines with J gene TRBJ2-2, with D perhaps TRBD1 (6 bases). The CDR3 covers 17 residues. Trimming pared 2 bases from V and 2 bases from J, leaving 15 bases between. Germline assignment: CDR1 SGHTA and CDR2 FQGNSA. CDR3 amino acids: CASSLQPPGQNTGELFF. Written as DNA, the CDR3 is TGTGCCAGCAGCTTACAGCCGCCGGGACAAAACACCGGGGAGCTGTTTTTT.

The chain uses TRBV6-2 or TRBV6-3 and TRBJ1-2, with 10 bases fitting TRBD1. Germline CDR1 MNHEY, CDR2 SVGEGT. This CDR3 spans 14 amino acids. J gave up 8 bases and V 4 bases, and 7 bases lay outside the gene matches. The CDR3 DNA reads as TGTGCCAGCAGTTCGAGGACAGGGGGAAACGGCTACACCTTC. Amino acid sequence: CASSSRTGGNGYTF.

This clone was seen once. The CDR3 sequence: CASSSSAGGLGETQYF. The CDR3 nucleotides read TGTGCCAGCAGCTCATCAGCGGGGGGGCTGGGGGAGACCCAGTACTTC. The chain carries TRBV5-4 and TRBJ2-5; 10 bases are shared with TRBD2. The trim removed 3 bases at V and 5 bases at J, leaving 10 bases unmatched. From germline, CDR1 is SGHNT and CDR2 YYREEE (reference sequence). The CDR3 is 16 residues long.

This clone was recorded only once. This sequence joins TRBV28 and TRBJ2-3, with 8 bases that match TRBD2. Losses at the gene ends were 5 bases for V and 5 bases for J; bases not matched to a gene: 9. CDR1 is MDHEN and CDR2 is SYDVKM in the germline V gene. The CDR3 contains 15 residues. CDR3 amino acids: CASSQRTSLGDTQYF. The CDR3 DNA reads TGTGCCAGCAGTCAACGGACTAGCCTGGGAGATACGCAGTATTTT.

The DNA for the CDR3 is TGCGCCAGCAGCCAAGATACAGGGGGGTCCTACGAGCAGTACTTC. Translated: CASSQDTGGSYEQYF. This chain uses TRBV4-3 with TRBJ2-7, with 8 bases that match TRBD1. The length of the CDR3 is 15 residues. Germline CDR1 LGHNA, CDR2 YSLEER. J lost 1 base, V lost 0 bases, and 2 bases had no gene match.

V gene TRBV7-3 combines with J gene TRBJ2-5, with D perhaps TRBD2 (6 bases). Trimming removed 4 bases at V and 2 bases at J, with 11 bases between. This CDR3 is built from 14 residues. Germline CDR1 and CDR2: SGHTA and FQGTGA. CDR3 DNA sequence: TGTGCCAGCAGCTCATTCGGGGGTCAAGAGACCCAGTACTTC. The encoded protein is CASSSFGGQETQYF. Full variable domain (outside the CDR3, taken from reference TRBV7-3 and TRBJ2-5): GAGVSQTPSNKVTEKGKYVELRCDPISGHTALYWYRQSLGQGPEFLIYFQGTGAADDSGLPNDRFFAVRPEGSVSTLKIQRTERGDSAVYLCASSSFGGQETQYFGPGTRLLVL.

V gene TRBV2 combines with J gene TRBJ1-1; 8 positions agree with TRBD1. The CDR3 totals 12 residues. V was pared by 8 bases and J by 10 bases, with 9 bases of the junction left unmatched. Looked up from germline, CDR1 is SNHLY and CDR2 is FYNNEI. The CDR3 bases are TGTGCCAGCTTTGGAACGGGGACAGGAGCTTTCTTT. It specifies CASFGTGTGAFF.

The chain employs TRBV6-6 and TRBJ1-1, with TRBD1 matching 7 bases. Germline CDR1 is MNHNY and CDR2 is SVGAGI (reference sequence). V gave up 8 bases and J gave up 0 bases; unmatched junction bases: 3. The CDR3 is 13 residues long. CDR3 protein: CASRDRMNTEAFF. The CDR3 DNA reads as TGTGCCAGCCGGGACAGAATGAACACTGAAGCTTTCTTT.

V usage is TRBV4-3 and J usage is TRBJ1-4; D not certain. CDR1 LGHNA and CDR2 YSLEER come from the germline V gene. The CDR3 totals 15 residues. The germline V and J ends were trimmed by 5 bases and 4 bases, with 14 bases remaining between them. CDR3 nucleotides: TGCGCCAGCAGCGGAAGGCGCAGACTTAATGAAAAACTGTTTTTT. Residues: CASSGRRRLNEKLFF.

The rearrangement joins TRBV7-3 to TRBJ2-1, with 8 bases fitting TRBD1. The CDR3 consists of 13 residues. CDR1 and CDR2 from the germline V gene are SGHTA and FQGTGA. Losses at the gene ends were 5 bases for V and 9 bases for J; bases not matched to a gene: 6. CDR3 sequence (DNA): TGTGCCAGCAGCCGAGACAGGGGCTTTGAGCAGTTCTTC. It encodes CASSRDRGFEQFF.

The CDR3 protein is CASNGGGTVYEQYF. The CDR3 nucleotides read TGCGCCAGCAATGGAGGCGGGACAGTCTACGAGCAGTACTTC. The chain recombines TRBV5-1 with TRBJ2-7; TRBD1 might be the D (7 bases). Germline CDR1 reads SGHRS; CDR2 reads YFSETQ. The V and J ends lost 6 bases and 3 bases respectively, with 16 bases between them. The CDR3 spans 14 residues. The whole variable domain, filled in from reference TRBV5-1 and TRBJ2-7, reads KAGVTQTPRYLIKTRGQQVTLSCSPISGHRSVSWYQQTPGQGLQFLFEYFSETQRNKGNFPGRFSGRQFSNSRSEMNVSTLELGDSALYLCASNGGGTVYEQYFGPGTRLTVT.

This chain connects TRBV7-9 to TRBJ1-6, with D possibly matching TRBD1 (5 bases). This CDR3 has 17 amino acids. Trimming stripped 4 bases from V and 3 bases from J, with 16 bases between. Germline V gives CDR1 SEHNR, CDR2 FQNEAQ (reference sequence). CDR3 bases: TGTGCCAGCAGCTCGGGGGATTCAGGAGTCTATAATTCACCCCTCCACTTT. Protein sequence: CASSSGDSGVYNSPLHF.

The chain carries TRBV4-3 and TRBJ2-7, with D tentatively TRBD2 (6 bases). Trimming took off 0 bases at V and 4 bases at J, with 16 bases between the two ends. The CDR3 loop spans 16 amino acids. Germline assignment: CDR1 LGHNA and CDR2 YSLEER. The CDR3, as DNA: TGCGCCAGCAGCCAAGAAATACCGAGACTAGGGTACGAGCAGTACTTC. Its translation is CASSQEIPRLGYEQYF.

For the CDR3, the DNA is TGTGCCAGCAGCCAAGGACAGGCCCCCAACACTGAAGCTTTCTTT. This gives the protein CASSQGQAPNTEAFF. The chain combines TRBV3-1 (or the pseudogene TRBV3-2) with TRBJ1-1, with D possibly TRBD1 on 6 matching bases. V shed 1 base and J shed 2 bases, with 11 bases lying between them. The CDR3 spans 15 residues. The germline gives CDR1 LGHDT, CDR2 YNNKEL (reference sequence).

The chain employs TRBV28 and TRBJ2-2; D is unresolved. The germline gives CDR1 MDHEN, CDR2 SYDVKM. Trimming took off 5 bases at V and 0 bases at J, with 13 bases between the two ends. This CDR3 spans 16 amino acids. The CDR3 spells CASSLRWAPNTGELFF. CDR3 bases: TGTGCCAGCAGTCTTCGGTGGGCCCCGAACACCGGGGAGCTGTTTTTT. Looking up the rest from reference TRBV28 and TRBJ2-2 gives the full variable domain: DVKVTQSSRYLVKRTGEKVFLECVQDMDHENMFWYRQDPGLGLRLIYFSYDVKMKEKGDIPEGYSVSREKKERFSLILESASTNQTSMYLCASSLRWAPNTGELFFGEGSRLTVL.

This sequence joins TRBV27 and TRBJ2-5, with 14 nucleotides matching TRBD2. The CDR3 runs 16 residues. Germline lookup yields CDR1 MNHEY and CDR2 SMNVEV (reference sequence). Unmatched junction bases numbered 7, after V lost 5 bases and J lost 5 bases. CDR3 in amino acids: CASSRRLAGGPETQYF. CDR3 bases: TGTGCCAGCAGTCGACGACTAGCGGGGGGGCCGGAGACCCAGTACTTC.

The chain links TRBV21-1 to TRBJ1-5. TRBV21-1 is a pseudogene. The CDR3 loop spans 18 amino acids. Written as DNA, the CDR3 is TGTGCCAGCAGCATTGGGGCAAGTGGGGGGGGCAACAATCAGCCCCAGCATTTT. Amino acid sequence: CASSIGASGGGNNQPQHF.

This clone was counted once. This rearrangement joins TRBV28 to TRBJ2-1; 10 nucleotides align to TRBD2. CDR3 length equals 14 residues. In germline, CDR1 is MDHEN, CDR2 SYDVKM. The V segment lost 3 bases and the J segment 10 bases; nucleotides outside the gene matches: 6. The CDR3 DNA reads TGTGCCAGCAGTTTTCAGCGGGAGGGGGGCGAGCAGTTCTTC. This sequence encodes CASSFQREGGEQFF.

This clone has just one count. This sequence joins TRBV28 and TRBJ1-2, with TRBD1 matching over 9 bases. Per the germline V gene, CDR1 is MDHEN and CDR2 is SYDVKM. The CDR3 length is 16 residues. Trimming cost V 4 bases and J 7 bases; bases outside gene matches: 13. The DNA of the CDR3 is TGTGCCAGCAGTTGTACGGGACAGGGCGATATATGTGGCTACACCTTC. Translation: CASSCTGQGDICGYTF.

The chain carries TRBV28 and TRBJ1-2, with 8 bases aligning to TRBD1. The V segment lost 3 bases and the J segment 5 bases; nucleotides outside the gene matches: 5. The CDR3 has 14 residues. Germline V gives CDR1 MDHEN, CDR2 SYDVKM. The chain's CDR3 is CASSLGTGYYGYTF. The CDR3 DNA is TGTGCCAGCAGTTTGGGGACAGGCTATTATGGCTACACCTTC.

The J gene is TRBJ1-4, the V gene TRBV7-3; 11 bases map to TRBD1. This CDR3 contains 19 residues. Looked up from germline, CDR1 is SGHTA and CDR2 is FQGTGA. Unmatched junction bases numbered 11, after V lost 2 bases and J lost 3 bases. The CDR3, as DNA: TGTGCCAGCAGCTTATCTACCGGGACAGGGGGTCCGGCTAATGAAAAACTGTTTTTT. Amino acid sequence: CASSLSTGTGGPANEKLFF.

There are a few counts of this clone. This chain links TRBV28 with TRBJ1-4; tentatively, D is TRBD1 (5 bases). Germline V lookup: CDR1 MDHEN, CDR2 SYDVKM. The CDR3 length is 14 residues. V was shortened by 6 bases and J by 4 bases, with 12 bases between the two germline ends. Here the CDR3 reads CASSLTGGNEKLFF. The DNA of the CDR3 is TGTGCCAGCAGCCTAACCGGGGGTAATGAAAAACTGTTTTTT.

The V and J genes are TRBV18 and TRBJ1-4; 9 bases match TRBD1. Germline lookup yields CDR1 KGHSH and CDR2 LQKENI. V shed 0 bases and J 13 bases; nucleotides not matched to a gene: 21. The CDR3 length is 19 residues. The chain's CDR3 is CASSPPPGQGRGERAGLFF. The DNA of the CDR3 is TGTGCCAGCTCACCACCGCCCGGACAGGGGAGAGGAGAACGAGCCGGACTGTTTTTT. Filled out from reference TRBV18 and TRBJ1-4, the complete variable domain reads NAGVMQNPRHLVRRRGQEARLRCSPMKGHSHVYWYRQLPEEGLKFMVYLQKENIIDESGMPKERFSAEFPKEGPSILRIQQVVRGDSAAYFCASSPPPGQGRGERAGLFFGSGTQLSVL.